Shown below are 5 T cell receptor beta chains from a single sample sequenced in a study of human T cells and chemical hapten exposure. TCRdb processed the RACE reads anew with MiXCR; each CDR3 protein has one entry. The sample shows 190,000 or so distinct CDR3 sequences, roughly a quarter of them seen only once. Specified time point: patch test 3, about 24 weeks after DPC sensitization. The treatment: therapeutic diphenylcyclopropenone sensitization with weekly scalp DPC. The sample was whole blood, taken in connection with sensitization to the hapten diphenylcyclopropenone (DPC). These receptors all come from a woman between 40 and 55 years old with alopecia areata. Some clones in this sample may be carry-over from other donors' samples.

The V gene is TRBV29-1, the J gene TRBJ1-2; no definite D call. Germline values: CDR1 SQVTM, CDR2 ANQGSEA. Deletions cut 4 bases from V and 4 bases from J, with 7 bases between. This CDR3 is built from 11 residues. This CDR3 is CSVVEGYGYTF. In DNA form, the CDR3 reads TGCAGCGTTGTCGAGGGCTATGGCTACACCTTC.

There are a few counts of this clonotype. The chain links TRBV12-3 or TRBV12-4 to TRBJ1-2; D may be TRBD1 (5 bases). The CDR3 consists of 13 residues. CDR3 loop: CRLKGLPVYGYTF. The DNA for the CDR3 is TGTAGGTTGAAGGGGCTCCCCGTTTATGGCTACACCTTC.

This chain's CDR3 is CASSPPNPGGGETQYF. Here the CDR3 DNA reads TGTGCCAGCTCACCACCGAATCCTGGGGGTGGAGAGACCCAGTACTTC. V is TRBV18 and J is TRBJ2-5; the D gene could be TRBD1 or TRBD2 (5 bases each). CDR3 length equals 16 residues. Germline CDR1 and CDR2: KGHSH and LQKENI. V dropped 0 bases and J dropped 4 bases, with 15 bases sitting between them.

This clonotype was found a few times. The chain uses TRBV6-1 and TRBJ1-4, with D possibly TRBD1 on 5 matching bases. There are 16 residues in the CDR3. The ends were cut back, 0 bases at V and 8 bases at J, with 16 bases in the middle. Germline V gene data show CDR1 as MNHNS and CDR2 as SASEGT. The CDR3 DNA follows: TGTGCCAGCAGTGAAGCCCGAGGGGCGATAAGGGAAAAACTGTTTTTT. Translation gives CASSEARGAIREKLFF.

V is TRBV18 and J is TRBJ2-1; D is unresolved. The CDR3 extends over 16 amino acids. Per germline, CDR1 KGHSH and CDR2 LQKENI. The V and J ends lost 6 bases and 0 bases respectively, with 15 bases between them. The CDR3 is CASSLRETGSYNEQFF. The CDR3 DNA is TGTGCCAGCTCCCTCCGCGAGACCGGCTCCTACAATGAGCAGTTCTTC. Full variable domain (outside the CDR3, taken from reference TRBV18 and TRBJ2-1): NAGVMQNPRHLVRRRGQEARLRCSPMKGHSHVYWYRQLPEEGLKFMVYLQKENIIDESGMPKERFSAEFPKEGPSILRIQQVVRGDSAAYFCASSLRETGSYNEQFFGPGTRLTVL.